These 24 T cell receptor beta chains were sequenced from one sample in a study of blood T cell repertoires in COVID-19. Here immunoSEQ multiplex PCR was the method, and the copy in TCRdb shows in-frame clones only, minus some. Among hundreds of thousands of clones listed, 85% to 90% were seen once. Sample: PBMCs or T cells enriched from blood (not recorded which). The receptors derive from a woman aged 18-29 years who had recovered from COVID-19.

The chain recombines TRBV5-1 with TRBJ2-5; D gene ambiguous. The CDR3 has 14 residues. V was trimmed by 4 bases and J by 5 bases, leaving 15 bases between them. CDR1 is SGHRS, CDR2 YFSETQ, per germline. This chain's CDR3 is CASSPGPEVETQYF. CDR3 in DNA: TGCGCCAGCAGCCCTGGTCCCGAGGTGGAGACCCAGTACTTC.

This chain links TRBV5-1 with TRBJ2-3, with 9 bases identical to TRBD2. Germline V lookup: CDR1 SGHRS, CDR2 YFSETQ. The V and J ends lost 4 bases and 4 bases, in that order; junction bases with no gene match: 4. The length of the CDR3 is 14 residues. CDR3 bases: TGCGCCAGCAGCGCCCTAGCGGGGTCAGATACGCAGTATTTT. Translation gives CASSALAGSDTQYF.

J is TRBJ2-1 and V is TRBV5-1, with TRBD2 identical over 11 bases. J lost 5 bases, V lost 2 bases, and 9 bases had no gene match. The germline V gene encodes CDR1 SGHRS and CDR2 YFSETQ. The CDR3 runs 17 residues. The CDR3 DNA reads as TGCGCCAGCAGCTTTCGGGGACCGGGACTAGCGGACAATGAGCAGTTCTTC. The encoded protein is CASSFRGPGLADNEQFF.

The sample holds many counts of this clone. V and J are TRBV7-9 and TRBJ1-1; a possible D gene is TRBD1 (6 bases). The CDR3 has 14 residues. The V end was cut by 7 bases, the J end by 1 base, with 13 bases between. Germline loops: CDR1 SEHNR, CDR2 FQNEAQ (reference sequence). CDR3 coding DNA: TGTGCCAGCACCCCTGGGGGGGCGAACACTGAAGCTTTCTTT. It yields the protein CASTPGGANTEAFF.

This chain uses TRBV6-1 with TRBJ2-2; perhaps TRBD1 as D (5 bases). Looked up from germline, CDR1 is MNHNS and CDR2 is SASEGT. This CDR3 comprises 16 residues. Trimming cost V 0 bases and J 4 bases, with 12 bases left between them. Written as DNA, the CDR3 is TGTGCCAGCAGTGAAGCAGCTGGCCAGGGCACCGGGGAGCTGTTTTTT. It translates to CASSEAAGQGTGELFF.

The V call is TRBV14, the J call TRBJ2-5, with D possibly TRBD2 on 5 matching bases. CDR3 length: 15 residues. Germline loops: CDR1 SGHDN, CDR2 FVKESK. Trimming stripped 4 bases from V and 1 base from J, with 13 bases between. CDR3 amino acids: CASSPGGWVQETQYF. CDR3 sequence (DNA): TGTGCCAGCAGCCCCGGAGGATGGGTCCAAGAGACCCAGTACTTC.

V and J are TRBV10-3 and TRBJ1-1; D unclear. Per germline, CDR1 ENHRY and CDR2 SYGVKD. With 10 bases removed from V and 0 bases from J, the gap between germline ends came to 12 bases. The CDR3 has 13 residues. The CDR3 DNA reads TGTGCCAGCCGTCCCTCGGTGAACACTGAAGCTTTCTTT. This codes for CASRPSVNTEAFF.

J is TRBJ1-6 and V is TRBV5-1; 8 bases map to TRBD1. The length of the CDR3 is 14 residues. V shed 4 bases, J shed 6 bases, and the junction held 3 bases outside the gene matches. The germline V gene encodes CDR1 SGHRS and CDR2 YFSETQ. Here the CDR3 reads CASSTDRGNSPLHF. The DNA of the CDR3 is TGCGCCAGCAGCACCGACAGGGGTAATTCACCCCTCCACTTT.

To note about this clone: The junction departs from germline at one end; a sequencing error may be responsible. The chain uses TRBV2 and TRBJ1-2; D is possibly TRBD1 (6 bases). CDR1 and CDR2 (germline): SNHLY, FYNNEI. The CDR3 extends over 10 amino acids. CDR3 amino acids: CASSGPGHFF. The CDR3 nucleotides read TGTGCCAGCAGTGGGCCGGGACACTTTTTC.

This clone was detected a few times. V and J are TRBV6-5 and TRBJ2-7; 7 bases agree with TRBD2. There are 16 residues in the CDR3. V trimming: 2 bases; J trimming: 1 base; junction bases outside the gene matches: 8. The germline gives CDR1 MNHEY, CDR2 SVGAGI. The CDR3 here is CASSYRPGGGSYEQYF. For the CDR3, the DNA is TGTGCCAGCAGTTACAGGCCGGGAGGTGGATCCTACGAGCAGTACTTC.

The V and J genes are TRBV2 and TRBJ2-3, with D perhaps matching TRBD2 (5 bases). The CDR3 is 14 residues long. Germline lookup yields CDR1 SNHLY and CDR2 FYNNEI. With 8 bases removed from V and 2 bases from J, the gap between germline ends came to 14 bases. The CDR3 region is CASRFTGYTDTQYF. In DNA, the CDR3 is TGTGCCAGCCGGTTCACGGGATACACAGATACGCAGTATTTT.

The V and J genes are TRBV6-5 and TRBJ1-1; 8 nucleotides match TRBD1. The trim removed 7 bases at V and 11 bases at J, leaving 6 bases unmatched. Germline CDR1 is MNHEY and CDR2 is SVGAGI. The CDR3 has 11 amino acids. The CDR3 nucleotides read TGTGCCAGCACCCAGGGGGCTCGGGCTTTCTTT. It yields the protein CASTQGARAFF.

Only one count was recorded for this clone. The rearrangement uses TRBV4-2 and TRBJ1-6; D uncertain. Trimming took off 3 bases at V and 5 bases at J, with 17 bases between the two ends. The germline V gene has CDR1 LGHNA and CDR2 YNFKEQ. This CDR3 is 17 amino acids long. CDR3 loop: CASSQSLPGFDNSPLHF. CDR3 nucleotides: TGTGCCAGCAGCCAGTCTCTCCCGGGTTTTGATAATTCACCCCTCCACTTT.

This chain's CDR3 is CSSRTGWDEQYF. The CDR3 region has the DNA TGCAGCTCCCGGACAGGGTGGGACGAGCAGTACTTC. This sequence joins TRBV29-1 and TRBJ2-7, with 8 bases fitting TRBD1. With V trimmed by 8 bases and J by 5 bases, 8 bases remained unmatched. Germline V gene sequence: CDR1 SQVTM, CDR2 ANQGSEA. CDR3 length equals 12 residues.

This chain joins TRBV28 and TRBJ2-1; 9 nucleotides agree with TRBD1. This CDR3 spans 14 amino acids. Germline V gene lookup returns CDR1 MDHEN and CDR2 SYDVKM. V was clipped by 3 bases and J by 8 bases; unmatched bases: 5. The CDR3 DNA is TGTGCCAGCAGTTTCCGGGACAGGGTCCATGAGCAGTTCTTC. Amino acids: CASSFRDRVHEQFF.

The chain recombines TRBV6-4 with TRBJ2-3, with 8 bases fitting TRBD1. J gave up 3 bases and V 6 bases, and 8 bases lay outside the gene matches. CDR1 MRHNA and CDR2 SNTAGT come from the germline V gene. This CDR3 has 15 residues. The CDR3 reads CASSPRGLGTDTQYF. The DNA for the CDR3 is TGTGCCAGCAGCCCCAGGGGGCTCGGTACAGATACGCAGTATTTT.

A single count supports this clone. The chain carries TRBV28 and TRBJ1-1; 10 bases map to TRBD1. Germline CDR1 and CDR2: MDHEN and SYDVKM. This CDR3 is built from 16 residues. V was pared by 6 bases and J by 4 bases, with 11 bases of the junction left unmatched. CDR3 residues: CASSLGTGAGSTEAFF. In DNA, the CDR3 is TGTGCCAGCAGCTTGGGGACAGGGGCCGGTAGCACTGAAGCTTTCTTT.

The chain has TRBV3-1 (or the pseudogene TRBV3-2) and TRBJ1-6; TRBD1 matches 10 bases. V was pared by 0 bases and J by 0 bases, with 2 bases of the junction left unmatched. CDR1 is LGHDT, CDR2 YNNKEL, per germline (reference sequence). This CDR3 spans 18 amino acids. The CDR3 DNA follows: TGTGCCAGCAGCCAAGAGACAGGGGGCGGCTCCTATAATTCACCCCTCCACTTT. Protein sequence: CASSQETGGGSYNSPLHF.

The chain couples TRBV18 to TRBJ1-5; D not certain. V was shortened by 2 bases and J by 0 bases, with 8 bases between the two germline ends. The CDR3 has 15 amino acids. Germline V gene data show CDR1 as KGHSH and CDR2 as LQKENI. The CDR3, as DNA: TGTGCCAGCTCACCATTCAGGATTAGCAATCAGCCCCAGCATTTT. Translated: CASSPFRISNQPQHF.

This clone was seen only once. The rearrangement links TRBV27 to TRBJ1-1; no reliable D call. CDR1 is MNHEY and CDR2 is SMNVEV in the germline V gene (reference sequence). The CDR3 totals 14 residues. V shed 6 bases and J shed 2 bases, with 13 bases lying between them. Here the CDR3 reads CASRTGLYNTEAFF. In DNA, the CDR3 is TGTGCCAGCAGAACCGGACTATATAACACTGAAGCTTTCTTT.

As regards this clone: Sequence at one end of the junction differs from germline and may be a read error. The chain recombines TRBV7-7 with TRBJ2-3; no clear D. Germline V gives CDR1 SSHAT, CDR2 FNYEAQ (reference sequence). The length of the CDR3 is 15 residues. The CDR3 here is CASSLRTARTDTQYF. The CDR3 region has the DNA TGTGCTAGCAGCTTACGCACAGCTCGCACAGATACGCAGTATTTT. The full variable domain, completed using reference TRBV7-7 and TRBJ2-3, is GAGVSQSPRYKVTKRGQDVTLRCDPISSHATLYWYQQALGQGPEFLTYFNYEAQPDKSGLPSDRFSAERPEGSISTLTIQRTEQRDSAMYRCASSLRTARTDTQYFGPGTRLTVL.

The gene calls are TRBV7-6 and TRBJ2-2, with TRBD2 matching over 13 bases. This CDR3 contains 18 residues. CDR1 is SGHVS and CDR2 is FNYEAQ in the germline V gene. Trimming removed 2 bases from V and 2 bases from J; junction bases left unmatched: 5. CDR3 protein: CASSLLTSGGPNTGELFF. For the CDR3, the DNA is TGTGCCAGCAGCTTATTGACTAGCGGGGGGCCCAACACCGGGGAGCTGTTTTTT. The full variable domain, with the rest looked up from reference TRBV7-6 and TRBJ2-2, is GAGVSQSPRYKVTKRGQDVALRCDPISGHVSLYWYRQALGQGPEFLTYFNYEAQQDKSGLPNDRFSAERPEGSISTLTIQRTEQRDSAMYRCASSLLTSGGPNTGELFFGEGSRLTVL.

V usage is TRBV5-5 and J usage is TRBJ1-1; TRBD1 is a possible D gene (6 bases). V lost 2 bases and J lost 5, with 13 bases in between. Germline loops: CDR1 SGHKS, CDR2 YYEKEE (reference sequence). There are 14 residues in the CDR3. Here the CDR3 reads CASSFGAGETEAFF. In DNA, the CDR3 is TGTGCCAGCAGCTTCGGGGCAGGGGAAACTGAAGCTTTCTTT.

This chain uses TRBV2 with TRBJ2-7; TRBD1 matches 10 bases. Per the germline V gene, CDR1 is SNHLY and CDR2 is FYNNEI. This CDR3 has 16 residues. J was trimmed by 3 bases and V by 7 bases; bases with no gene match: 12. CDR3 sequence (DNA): TGTGCCAGCACCAAGGTGGTCGGGACAGGGGTCTACGAGCAGTACTTC. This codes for CASTKVVGTGVYEQYF.